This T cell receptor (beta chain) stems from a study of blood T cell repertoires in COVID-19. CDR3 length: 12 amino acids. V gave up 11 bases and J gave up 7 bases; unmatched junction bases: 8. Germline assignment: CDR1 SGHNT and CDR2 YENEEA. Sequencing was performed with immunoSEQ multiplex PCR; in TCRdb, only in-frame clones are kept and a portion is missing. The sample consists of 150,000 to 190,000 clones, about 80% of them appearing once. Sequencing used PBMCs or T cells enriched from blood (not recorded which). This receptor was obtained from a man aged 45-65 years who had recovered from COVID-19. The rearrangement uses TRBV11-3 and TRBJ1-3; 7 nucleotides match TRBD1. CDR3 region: CASQTGKNTIYF. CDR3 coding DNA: TGTGCCTCCCAGACAGGGAAGAACACCATATATTTT.